The 28 T cell receptor beta chains below were found in one sample sequenced in a study of T cells and copy number aberrations in small-cell lung cancer. The repertoire was sequenced with immunoSEQ multiplex PCR; TCRdb's copy has only in-frame clones and lacks some. The table lists under 2,500 clones, 70% to 85% of them singletons. The specimen sequenced was normal tissue next to the tumor. These TCRs come from a man aged 45-65 years with small cell lung cancer.

V gene TRBV5-1 combines with J gene TRBJ1-1; D remains ambiguous. V was cut by 2 bases and J by 0 bases, with 17 bases left in between. Germline V gives CDR1 SGHRS, CDR2 YFSETQ. The CDR3 totals 17 residues. The CDR3 coding sequence is TGCGCCAGCAGCTTCGATCTCCGGGCGCCGTTGAACACTGAAGCTTTCTTT. This encodes CASSFDLRAPLNTEAFF.

This clone was detected only a few times. The rearrangement uses TRBV28 and TRBJ1-3; D is undetermined. The CDR3 extends over 14 amino acids. Germline CDR1 MDHEN, CDR2 SYDVKM. V gave up 5 bases and J gave up 5 bases, with 13 bases separating them. The CDR3 loop is CASSQETLRNTIYF. CDR3 sequence (DNA): TGTGCCAGCAGTCAAGAGACCCTACGAAACACCATATATTTT.

The chain combines TRBV11-2 with TRBJ1-1; D is ambiguous. This CDR3 region has 13 residues. V dropped 1 base and J dropped 7 bases, with 10 bases sitting between them. The germline CDR1 and CDR2 sequences are SGHAT and FQNNGV. The CDR3 spells CASSLAGGFEAFF. The CDR3 DNA reads as TGTGCCAGCAGCTTAGCCGGTGGGTTTGAAGCTTTCTTT. Drawing the rest from reference TRBV11-2 and TRBJ1-1, the complete variable domain is EAGVAQSPRYKIIEKRQSVAFWCNPISGHATLYWYQQILGQGPKLLIQFQNNGVVDDSQLPKDRFSAERLKGVDSTLKIQPAKLEDSAVYLCASSLAGGFEAFFGQGTRLTVV.

The CDR3 reads CASKPDSGSPTGELFF. Written as DNA, the CDR3 is TGTGCCAGCAAACCCGATAGCGGGAGCCCCACCGGGGAGCTGTTTTTT. This chain uses TRBV6-4 with TRBJ2-2, with 9 bases fitting TRBD2. Germline loops: CDR1 MRHNA, CDR2 SNTAGT. The junction had 10 bases not matched to a gene; V was cut back by 7 bases and J by 4 bases. This CDR3 comprises 16 residues.

This chain uses TRBV5-1 with TRBJ2-5, with 11 bases matching TRBD2. This CDR3 has 18 residues. J was trimmed by 5 bases and V by 0 bases; bases with no gene match: 12. The germline V gene has CDR1 SGHRS and CDR2 YFSETQ. Here the CDR3 DNA reads TGCGCCAGCAGCTTGGGCATGACTAGCGGGGCCCTCCGGGAGACCCAGTACTTC. As protein: CASSLGMTSGALRETQYF.

The chain couples TRBV27 to TRBJ2-6, with D possibly TRBD1 on 5 matching bases. Germline assignment: CDR1 MNHEY and CDR2 SMNVEV (reference sequence). The length of the CDR3 is 15 residues. Trimming took off 0 bases at V and 2 bases at J, with 5 bases between the two ends. CDR3 nucleotide sequence: TGTGCCAGCAGTTTATCAGGGGCTGGGGCCAACGTCCTGACTTTC. It encodes CASSLSGAGANVLTF.

This clone has a single count. The chain links TRBV14 to TRBJ1-2; D not resolved. V lost 0 bases to trimming and J lost 1 base, with 6 bases between them. CDR3 length: 14 amino acids. CDR1 and CDR2 from the germline V gene are SGHDN and FVKESK. This chain's CDR3 is CASSQETDNYGYTF. CDR3 bases: TGTGCCAGCAGCCAAGAAACAGATAACTATGGCTACACCTTC.

The J gene is TRBJ1-1, the V gene TRBV7-9; no clear D. The CDR3 has 13 amino acids. V lost 5 bases and J lost 7, with 14 bases in between. CDR1 is SEHNR, CDR2 FQNEAQ, per germline (reference sequence). CDR3 region: CASSQTPSGEAFF. The CDR3 region has the DNA TGTGCCAGCAGCCAAACACCCAGTGGTGAAGCTTTCTTT.

V and J are TRBV11-2 and TRBJ2-7, with 7 bases aligning to TRBD1. V shed 2 bases and J 8 bases; nucleotides not matched to a gene: 12. The CDR3 is 15 amino acids. Looked up from germline, CDR1 is SGHAT and CDR2 is FQNNGV. CDR3 protein: CASSLRGGQITKQYF. In DNA form, the CDR3 reads TGTGCCAGCAGCTTAAGAGGGGGCCAGATTACGAAGCAGTACTTC.

The J gene is TRBJ2-5, the V gene TRBV4-1, with 8 positions matching TRBD2. CDR1 is MGHRA, CDR2 YSYEKL, per germline. The V segment lost 1 base and the J segment 1 base; nucleotides outside the gene matches: 5. The CDR3 consists of 16 residues. CDR3 coding DNA: TGCGCCAGCAGCCAAGGACTAGCGCGGGTCCAAGAGACCCAGTACTTC. Translation: CASSQGLARVQETQYF.

The table lists this clone with a count of one. CDR3 nucleotide sequence: TGTGCCAGCAGCCTCCAGAGGGAGGGGAATGAAAAACTGTTTTTT. Protein: CASSLQREGNEKLFF. The rearrangement joins TRBV5-4 to TRBJ1-4; TRBD1 might be the D (5 bases). CDR3 length: 15 amino acids. Trimming took 4 bases from V and 5 from J, leaving 15 bases between them. Looked up from germline, CDR1 is SGHNT and CDR2 is YYREEE (reference sequence).

The gene calls are TRBV9 and TRBJ2-1; D is uncertain. In germline, CDR1 is SGDLS, CDR2 YYNGEE. The CDR3 runs to 16 residues. Trimming pared 0 bases from V and 0 bases from J, leaving 10 bases between. The CDR3 sequence is CASSVAAVSSYNEQFF. The CDR3 nucleotides are TGTGCCAGCAGCGTAGCCGCGGTGAGCTCCTACAATGAGCAGTTCTTC.

DNA of the CDR3: TGTGCCAGCAGCTTCTTTTCGCCAGCCTTGAACACTGAAGCTTTCTTT. Translation gives CASSFFSPALNTEAFF. This sequence joins TRBV5-6 and TRBJ1-1; D is unclear. CDR1 and CDR2 from the germline V gene are SGHDT and YYEEEE. Trimming took 2 bases from V and 0 from J, leaving 14 bases between them. CDR3 size: 16 residues. The full variable domain, with the rest looked up from reference TRBV5-6 and TRBJ1-1, is DAGVTQSPTHLIKTRGQQVTLRCSPKSGHDTVSWYQQALGQGPQFIFQYYEEEERQRGNFPDRFSGHQFPNYSSELNVNALLLGDSALYLCASSFFSPALNTEAFFGQGTRLTVV.

The rearrangement links TRBV18 to TRBJ1-2; TRBD1 agrees at 7 bases. The CDR3 contains 13 residues. Trimming took 3 bases from V and 8 from J; bases not matched to a gene: 6. The V gene's germline CDR1 is KGHSH and CDR2 LQKENI. The CDR3 protein is CASSPGGGYGYTF. The CDR3 nucleotides are TGTGCCAGCTCACCCGGAGGGGGCTACGGCTACACCTTC.

The J gene is TRBJ1-1, the V gene TRBV11-2; D possibly corresponds to TRBD1 (5 bases). There are 15 residues in the CDR3. Germline loops: CDR1 SGHAT, CDR2 FQNNGV. Trimming stripped 2 bases from V and 5 bases from J, with 15 bases between. CDR3 in DNA: TGTGCCAGCAGCTTAAGGAGGGGCGCCAGAACTGAAGCTTTCTTT. Its translation is CASSLRRGARTEAFF. The full variable domain, its missing parts supplied by reference TRBV11-2 and TRBJ1-1, is EAGVAQSPRYKIIEKRQSVAFWCNPISGHATLYWYQQILGQGPKLLIQFQNNGVVDDSQLPKDRFSAERLKGVDSTLKIQPAKLEDSAVYLCASSLRRGARTEAFFGQGTRLTVV.

The rearrangement uses TRBV19 and TRBJ2-1; 16 bases align to TRBD2. V gave up 4 bases and J gave up 6 bases; unmatched junction bases: 9. In germline, CDR1 is LNHDA, CDR2 SQIVND (reference sequence). This CDR3 has 18 amino acids. The CDR3 is CASSTGTSGRARGNEQFF. For the CDR3, the DNA is TGTGCCAGTAGTACCGGGACTAGCGGGAGGGCTAGGGGCAATGAGCAGTTCTTC.

The rearrangement uses TRBV5-1 and TRBJ2-5, with D uncertain. This CDR3 is 11 amino acids long. CDR1 and CDR2 from the germline V gene are SGHRS and YFSETQ. Trimming stripped 1 base from V and 2 bases from J, with 0 bases between. CDR3 in DNA: TGCGCCAGCAGCTTGCAAGAGACCCAGTACTTC. This translates into CASSLQETQYF.

This chain uses TRBV5-6 with TRBJ2-2; unclear D gene. Trimming left V 2 bases short and J 5 bases short, with 4 bases between. The CDR3 is made up of 12 amino acids. The V gene's germline CDR1 is SGHDT and CDR2 YYEEEE. In DNA form, the CDR3 reads TGTGCCAGCAGCTTTTGGACCGGGGAGCTGTTTTTT. Amino acid sequence: CASSFWTGELFF.

V usage is TRBV28 and J usage is TRBJ1-2; D unclear. V lost 5 bases and J lost 13, with 23 bases in between. CDR1 and CDR2 (germline): MDHEN, SYDVKM. The CDR3 consists of 14 residues. This CDR3 reads CASSPRQVFSFATF. The CDR3 DNA is TGTGCCAGCAGTCCCCGACAAGTTTTTAGTTTCGCCACCTTC.

The V gene is TRBV9, the J gene TRBJ2-3; D gene uncertain. Germline V gene data show CDR1 as SGDLS and CDR2 as YYNGEE. The CDR3 is 16 residues long. The V end lost 4 bases, the J end lost 1 base, and 16 bases lay between the germline ends. CDR3 sequence: CASSPRFAIGTDTQYF. In DNA form, the CDR3 reads TGTGCCAGCAGCCCTAGGTTTGCGATCGGCACAGATACGCAGTATTTT.

The chain combines TRBV28 with TRBJ1-2; D is unclear. V lost 5 bases, J lost 8 bases, and 15 bases lay in between. The germline V gene encodes CDR1 MDHEN and CDR2 SYDVKM. The CDR3 runs 13 residues. CDR3 nucleotides: TGTGCCAGCAGTCTCCCGGGCACGAGGGGCTACACCTTC. This sequence encodes CASSLPGTRGYTF.

The V gene is TRBV9, the J gene TRBJ1-2; no clear D. This CDR3 is built from 14 residues. Germline loops: CDR1 SGDLS, CDR2 YYNGEE. The V end was cut by 0 bases, the J end by 4 bases, with 10 bases between. CDR3 sequence reads: CASSVGQESYGYTF. The CDR3 bases are TGTGCCAGCAGCGTAGGTCAGGAATCCTATGGCTACACCTTC. Filled out from reference TRBV9 and TRBJ1-2, the complete variable domain reads DSGVTQTPKHLITATGQRVTLRCSPRSGDLSVYWYQQSLDQGLQFLIQYYNGEERAKGNILERFSAQQFPDLHSELNLSSLELGDSALYFCASSVGQESYGYTFGSGTRLTVV.

The rearrangement links TRBV6-5 to TRBJ1-5; the match to TRBD1 covers 9 bases. The CDR3 is 15 amino acids. The germline CDR1 and CDR2 sequences are MNHEY and SVGAGI. The V gene end was trimmed by 6 bases and the J gene end by 5 bases; junction bases not matched to a gene: 8. As DNA, the CDR3 is TGTGCCAGCAGCCAGGGGACAGGGTACGATCAGCCCCAGCATTTT. It is translated as CASSQGTGYDQPQHF.

This clone appeared a few times. This chain joins TRBV30 and TRBJ2-2; D ambiguous. The CDR3 extends over 15 amino acids. CDR1 and CDR2 (germline): GTSNPN, SVGIG (reference sequence). The V end lost 2 bases, the J end lost 3 bases, and 13 bases lay between the germline ends. DNA for the CDR3: TGTGCCTGGAGTCCCCGAGGAAGAGACACCGGGGAGCTGTTTTTT. Translating it yields CAWSPRGRDTGELFF.

The chain has TRBV9 and TRBJ1-4; D is unresolved. The CDR3 extends over 13 amino acids. V lost 0 bases to trimming and J lost 8 bases, with 8 bases between them. CDR1 is SGDLS and CDR2 is YYNGEE in the germline V gene. The CDR3 reads CASSVATDEKLFF. CDR3 sequence (DNA): TGTGCCAGCAGCGTAGCTACGGACGAAAAACTGTTTTTT.

The rearrangement links TRBV28 to TRBJ1-4, with 10 bases lining up with TRBD1. CDR3 length: 17 residues. J lost 8 bases, V lost 4 bases, and 13 bases had no gene match. Germline V gene lookup returns CDR1 MDHEN and CDR2 SYDVKM. The CDR3: CASSSLLDRGRQEKLFF. The CDR3 bases are TGTGCCAGCAGTTCACTTCTTGACAGGGGGCGTCAGGAAAAACTGTTTTTT.

The chain couples TRBV5-1 to TRBJ1-1; TRBD1 matches at 8 bases. This CDR3 spans 13 amino acids. Per germline, CDR1 SGHRS and CDR2 YFSETQ. The ends lost 5 bases at V and 1 base at J; junction bases unmatched: 1. The CDR3 DNA sequence: TGCGCCAGCAGGACAGGGGCGAACACTGAAGCTTTCTTT. Its translation: CASRTGANTEAFF.

In its sample, this clone was seen a few times. Other DNA sequences in the sample encode the same CDR3. The J gene is TRBJ2-7, the V gene TRBV6-5; the match to TRBD1 covers 9 bases. V shed 7 bases, J shed 0 bases, and the junction held 4 bases outside the gene matches. Germline V gene sequence: CDR1 MNHEY, CDR2 SVGAGI. This CDR3 region has 14 residues. The CDR3 region has the DNA TGTGCCAGCACCGCGACAGGGGGCTCCTACGAGCAGTACTTC. This encodes CASTATGGSYEQYF.